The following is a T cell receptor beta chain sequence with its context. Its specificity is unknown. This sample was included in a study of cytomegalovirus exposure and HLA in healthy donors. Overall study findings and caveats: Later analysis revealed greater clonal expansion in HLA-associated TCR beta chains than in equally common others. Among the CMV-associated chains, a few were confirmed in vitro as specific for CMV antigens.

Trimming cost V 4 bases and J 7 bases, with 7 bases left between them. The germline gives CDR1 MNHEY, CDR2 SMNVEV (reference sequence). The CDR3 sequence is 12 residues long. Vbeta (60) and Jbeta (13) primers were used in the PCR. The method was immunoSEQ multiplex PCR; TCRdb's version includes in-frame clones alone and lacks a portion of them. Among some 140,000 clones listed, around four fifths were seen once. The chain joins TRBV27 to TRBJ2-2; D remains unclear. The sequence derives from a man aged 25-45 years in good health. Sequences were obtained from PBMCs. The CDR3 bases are TGTGCCAGCAGTTATCCGGGCGGGGAGCTGTTTTTT. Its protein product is CASSYPGGELFF.